This record looks at one T cell receptor (beta chain) sequence and its context. The sample originates from a study of control samples from healthy donors and cancer patients. Sequencing used immunoSEQ multiplex PCR; TCRdb keeps in-frame clones, though not all of them. The table lists roughly 120,000 clones, about 94% of them singletons. The CDR3 covers 15 residues. Germline trimming cut 5 bases from V and 5 bases from J; bases unmatched to any gene: 11. CDR1 SEHNR and CDR2 FQNEAQ come from the germline V gene (reference sequence). This TCR came from a man aged 25 to 45 in good health. The chain is built from TRBV7-9 and TRBJ2-5, with 7 positions matching TRBD1. What was sequenced was blood. The CDR3 DNA reads TGTGCCAGCAGCCTTCTAGAGGGGGCGAGGGAGACCCAGTACTTC. It codes for CASSLLEGARETQYF.